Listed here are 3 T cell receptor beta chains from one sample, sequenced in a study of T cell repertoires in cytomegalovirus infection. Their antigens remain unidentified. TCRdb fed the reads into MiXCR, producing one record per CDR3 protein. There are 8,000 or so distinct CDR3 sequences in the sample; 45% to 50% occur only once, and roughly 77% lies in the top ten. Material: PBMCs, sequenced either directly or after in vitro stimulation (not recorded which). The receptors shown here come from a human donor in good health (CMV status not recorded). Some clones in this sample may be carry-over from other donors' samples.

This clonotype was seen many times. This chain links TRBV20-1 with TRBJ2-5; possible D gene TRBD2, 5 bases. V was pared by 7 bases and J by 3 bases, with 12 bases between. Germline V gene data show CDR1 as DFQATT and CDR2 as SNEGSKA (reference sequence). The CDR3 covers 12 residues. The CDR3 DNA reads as TGCAGTGAATCCGGGGTTAAAGAGACCCAGTACTTC. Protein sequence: CSESGVKETQYF.

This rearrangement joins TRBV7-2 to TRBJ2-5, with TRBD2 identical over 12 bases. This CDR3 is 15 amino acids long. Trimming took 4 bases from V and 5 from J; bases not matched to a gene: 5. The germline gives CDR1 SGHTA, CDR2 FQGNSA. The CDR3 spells CASSWGLAGGETQYF. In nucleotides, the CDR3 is TGTGCCAGCAGCTGGGGACTAGCGGGTGGCGAGACCCAGTACTTC.

The CDR3 nucleotides are TGTGCCAGCAGCCCCTCCAGCTCCTACAATGAGCAGTTCTTC. This codes for CASSPSSSYNEQFF. The chain is built from TRBV7-2 and TRBJ2-1; no definite D call. V was shortened by 5 bases and J by 0 bases, with 8 bases between the two germline ends. CDR3 length equals 14 residues. The germline CDR1 and CDR2 sequences are SGHTA and FQGNSA.